This TCR beta chain was profiled in a study of siplizumab effects on memory and regulatory T cells. Study findings and constraints: Siplizumab significantly brought down the alloreactive sequences that trace back to unstimulated CD4+ memory cells. A minor fraction of alloreactive clones, and no more, mapped to unstimulated subsets.

CDR1 is LNHDA and CDR2 is SQIVND in the germline V gene (reference sequence). This CDR3 region has 14 residues. Trimming took off 6 bases at V and 4 bases at J, with 15 bases between the two ends. With regard to this clone: Its antigen is currently unknown.

The repertoire was sequenced with immunoSEQ multiplex PCR; TCRdb's copy has only in-frame clones and lacks some. The sample consists of about 100,000 clones, 92% of them appearing once. The genes are TRBV19 and TRBJ1-2, with TRBD1 as a possible D gene (5 bases). The sequence derives from a human donor in good health. The sample comprised non-Treg CD4+ T cells sorted from blood. The CDR3, as DNA: TGTGCCAGTAGCCCCCTGGGGGGATTCTATGGCTACACCTTC. Encoded protein: CASSPLGGFYGYTF.